This TCR beta chain emerged from a study of stem cell transplantation in POMP-related autoinflammatory disease. Profiling relied on immunoSEQ multiplex PCR, and the TCRdb table lists in-frame clones only, not all of them. This sample has 33,000 or so clones, with around 88% found just once. Germline V gene sequence: CDR1 MNHNS, CDR2 SASEGT. The ends were cut back, 0 bases at V and 1 base at J, with 5 bases in the middle. The CDR3 has 14 amino acids. On this clone: Its matching antigen is unknown.

Study results and limitations: PRAID patients trended toward lower TRB diversity and higher clonality in all analyzed T-cell subsets.

This TCR was recovered from a human donor with POMP-related autoinflammation and immune dysregulation (PRAID). The source material was CD4+ T cells from PBMCs, sampled before stem cell transplantation. J is TRBJ2-3 and V is TRBV6-1; D unresolved. The CDR3 DNA reads as TGTGCCAGCAGTGAAGCGGGCCGCACAGATACGCAGTATTTT. Its translation is CASSEAGRTDTQYF.